The clone carrying this T cell receptor (beta chain) showed up many times. Antigen unknown. These data belong to a study of T cells in Graves' hyperthyroidism and ophthalmopathy. Study-level background: The initial diagnosis was the point when peripheral blood was collected, ahead of any treatment.

The study's findings and limits: The majority of expanded thyroid clonotypes above 0.001 also appeared in blood.

Germline CDR1 LNHDA, CDR2 SQIVND (reference sequence). CDR3 length: 18 residues. V lost 5 bases, J lost 0 bases, and 15 bases stayed unmatched. RNA transcripts provided the source from which TCR beta CDR3 regions were amplified. The HTBI set primed first-round TCR CDR3 RT-PCR. Using its own MiXCR run on the multiplex PCR reads, TCRdb lists one record per CDR3 protein. The sample has 150,000 to 200,000 distinct CDR3 sequences; around 15% are singletons. Sequenced sample: blood. The chain uses TRBV19 and TRBJ1-1; 7 nucleotides line up with TRBD1. The TCR was taken from a woman in her forties or fifties with Graves' hyperthyroidism. The CDR3 here is CASSVNRGLGWMNTEAFF. The CDR3 bases are TGTGCCAGTAGTGTCAACAGGGGATTGGGGTGGATGAACACTGAAGCTTTCTTT.